Listed below are T cell receptor beta chains from one sample, sequenced in a study of T-cell reconstitution after alpha-beta-depleted transplantation in children. TCRdb redid the calling of the PCR reads with MiXCR, one entry per CDR3 protein. The table includes about 340,000 distinct CDR3 sequences, about a tenth detected once. The source material was PBMCs from the stem cell graft donor, sampled from the stem cell graft. These receptors all stem from a human donor who donated a stem cell graft to a child with acute lymphoblastic leukemia. The conserved cysteine and the conserved F or W are not part of the CDR3 here. The D gene is left open where the match is weak.

V gene	CDR3 length	D gene	J gene	CDR3 protein
TRBV7-2	13	NA	TRBJ2-1	ASSVTGLIYNEQF
TRBV7-9	12	TRBD1	TRBJ2-5	ASSLVGGGETQY
TRBV7-3	11	NA	TRBJ2-2	ASSLQAGGELF
TRBV24-1	9	NA	TRBJ2-1	ATGTRDEQF
TRBV20-1	12	NA	TRBJ2-1	SARGAGSYNEQF
TRBV12-3/TRBV12-4	15	TRBD1	TRBJ1-6	ASSFTLGGQSNSPLH
TRBV25-1	13	NA	TRBJ2-1	ASSYSGGSYNEQF
TRBV10-3	13	TRBD1	TRBJ1-5	AISEGQESNQPQH
TRBV5-1	12	NA	TRBJ2-1	ASSLPETYNEQF
TRBV7-3	16	NA	TRBJ1-4	ASSLTGLYSSTNEKLF
TRBV7-6	11	NA	TRBJ1-2	ASSPELGVGYT
TRBV30	12	TRBD2	TRBJ2-1	AWRSSGSYNEQF
TRBV28	13	NA	TRBJ2-1	ASSFRASSYNEQF
TRBV29-1	12	NA	TRBJ2-2	SVGGGWEAGELF
TRBV25-1	14	TRBD2	TRBJ2-2	ASSVSGRGGTGELF
TRBV30	12	NA	TRBJ2-1	AWSLGSSYNEQF
TRBV12-3/TRBV12-4	12	TRBD2	TRBJ2-7	ASRTSGSLYEQY
TRBV3-1	13	NA	TRBJ1-1	ASSQGEGYDTEAF
TRBV4-1	16	TRBD1	TRBJ1-5	ASTVSGGLQGARRPQH
TRBV3-1	11	NA	TRBJ2-5	ASSQVTGKAQY
TRBV5-1	18	TRBD2	TRBJ2-1	ASSLAAGLAGKWGGNEQF
TRBV28	12	TRBD1	TRBJ1-2	ASRRTGAVYGYT
TRBV4-1	13	NA	TRBJ1-4	ASSQEGKGNEKLF
TRBV29-1	12	NA	TRBJ2-7	SVEESSVPYEQY
TRBV3-1	16	TRBD2	TRBJ2-3	ASSQDAWGLAGVDTQY
TRBV27	12	NA	TRBJ2-3	ASSSDPWADTQY
TRBV20-1	14	TRBD2	TRBJ2-1	SARLLAGGNYNEQF
TRBV20-1	12	NA	TRBJ2-3	SAKTSLSTDTQY
TRBV27	12	NA	TRBJ2-1	ASSLSVRYNEQF
TRBV12-3/TRBV12-4	15	NA	TRBJ1-5	ASSPFFPGVTNQPQH
TRBV18	15	TRBD1	TRBJ1-5	ASSPSGTGVSNQPQH
TRBV7-2	13	NA	TRBJ2-7	ASSDAGVTRYEQY
TRBV30	11	NA	TRBJ2-1	AGQTGAYNEQF
TRBV4-1	11	NA	TRBJ2-7	ASSPTFSYEQY
TRBV29-1	12	TRBD1	TRBJ1-5	SVRTGDSNQPQH
TRBV7-3	12	NA	TRBJ1-2	ASSPGVGFYGYT
TRBV20-1	16	TRBD2	TRBJ2-5	SAPNTIWTSEEQETQY
TRBV5-6	13	NA	TRBJ2-1	ASSHDRDSYNEQF
TRBV29-1	11	NA	TRBJ1-2	SVGGDAHYGYT
TRBV27	15	TRBD1	TRBJ2-1	ASSLRAGTGIYNEQF
TRBV5-1	12	NA	TRBJ2-3	ASSLVRETDTQY
TRBV19	13	NA	TRBJ2-4	ASSIGGESKNIQY
TRBV20-1	11	NA	TRBJ2-7	SAYTRVSYEQY
TRBV27	13	TRBD2	TRBJ2-7	ASSSLAGGTHEQY
TRBV12-3/TRBV12-4	10	NA	TRBJ1-2	ASSPRNYGYT
TRBV7-9	15	TRBD2	TRBJ2-1	ASSLRGGLAAYNEQF
TRBV5-6	13	TRBD2	TRBJ2-3	ASSSGTSALDTQY
TRBV20-1	14	NA	TRBJ1-2	SAISGTSLKYGYYT
TRBV3-1	15	TRBD2	TRBJ2-3	ASSQALLAGVPDTQY
TRBV12-3/TRBV12-4	14	TRBD2	TRBJ2-2	ASSLELASRTGELF
TRBV4-2	12	NA	TRBJ2-1	ASSQDFYYNEQF
TRBV5-6	12	NA	TRBJ2-7	ASSLAAAPYEQY
TRBV9	13	NA	TRBJ2-2	ASSSLSGNTGELF
TRBV5-1	11	NA	TRBJ2-2	ASSPPSAGELF
TRBV5-1	10	NA	TRBJ1-1	ASRRGNTEAF
TRBV12-3/TRBV12-4	13	TRBD1	TRBJ1-4	ASISGTGVNEKLF
TRBV28	17	NA	TRBJ2-4	ASSSFAGTPNLAKNIQY
TRBV6-2/TRBV6-3	12	NA	TRBJ2-7	ASSYPGIQYEQY